The 24 T cell receptor beta chains given below trace back to one sample, sequenced in a study of CD8+ T cells in alopecia areata. The treatment denotes: oral pan-JAK inhibitor, 5-10 mg twice daily. RNA was isolated and reverse transcribed to cDNA, the sequencing template. Some clones are missing from TCRdb's copy, which holds only in-frame ones; the method was immunoSEQ multiplex PCR. The sample lists around 100,000 clones; about three quarters were seen once. The sequences come from CD8+ T cells sorted from blood, collected between weeks 43 and 45, from a patient treated with tofacitinib. The source is a human donor with alopecia areata.

This chain uses TRBV9 with TRBJ2-7, with D possibly being TRBD2 (5 bases). V lost 4 bases to trimming and J lost 6 bases, with 17 bases between them. CDR3 length: 14 amino acids. Germline V lookup: CDR1 SGDLS, CDR2 YYNGEE. The CDR3 nucleotides are TGTGCCAGCAGCACAAACTCAGCAGGAGGCGAGCAGTACTTC. Translating it yields CASSTNSAGGEQYF.

The rearrangement joins TRBV10-2 to TRBJ2-7; 14 nucleotides line up with TRBD2. From germline, CDR1 is WSHSY and CDR2 SAAADI. The CDR3 runs 18 residues. Unmatched junction bases numbered 11, after V lost 7 bases and J lost 0 bases. The CDR3: CASMSLGLAGGSSYEQYF. The CDR3 DNA sequence: TGCGCCAGCATGTCATTAGGACTAGCGGGGGGAAGCTCCTACGAGCAGTACTTC.

The chain links TRBV29-1 to TRBJ2-5; the D is unclear. Germline CDR1 reads SQVTM; CDR2 reads ANQGSEA. V was cut by 5 bases and J by 3 bases, with 4 bases left in between. This CDR3 comprises 10 residues. In DNA form, the CDR3 reads TGCAGCGTTACGGAAGAGACCCAGTACTTC. Amino acid sequence: CSVTEETQYF.

This clone turned up a few times. CDR3 coding DNA: TGTGCCAGCAGCTTAGAAGGTGCCACTAATGAAAAACTGTTTTTT. Protein sequence: CASSLEGATNEKLFF. This chain links TRBV7-2 with TRBJ1-4; D gene unclear. The germline V and J ends were trimmed by 1 base and 2 bases, with 8 bases remaining between them. Per germline, CDR1 SGHTA and CDR2 FQGNSA. The CDR3 extends over 15 amino acids.

This clone was picked up one time. V gene TRBV7-2 combines with J gene TRBJ2-7; maybe TRBD1 (6 bases). Per the germline V gene, CDR1 is SGHTA and CDR2 is FQGNSA. Trimming removed 5 bases at V and 2 bases at J, with 16 bases between. The CDR3 sequence is 15 residues long. For the CDR3, the DNA is TGTGCCAGCAGCCTATTGGACAGCACAGCCTACGAGCAGTACTTC. Its translation: CASSLLDSTAYEQYF. Based on the CDR3 plus reference TRBV7-2 and TRBJ2-7, the full variable domain is GAGVSQSPSNKVTEKGKDVELRCDPISGHTALYWYRQSLGQGLEFLIYFQGNSAPDKSGLPSDRFSAERTGGSVSTLTIQRTQQEDSAVYLCASSLLDSTAYEQYFGPGTRLTVT.

This chain connects TRBV30 to TRBJ1-1; D is unresolved. Germline CDR1 GTSNPN, CDR2 SVGIG (reference sequence). The length of the CDR3 is 12 residues. Trimming removed 4 bases at V and 1 base at J, with 7 bases between. CDR3 in amino acids: CAWMWGNTEAFF. The DNA for the CDR3 is TGTGCCTGGATGTGGGGGAACACTGAAGCTTTCTTT.

The J gene is TRBJ2-1, the V gene TRBV25-1, with 7 bases aligning to TRBD2. V shed 10 bases and J 8 bases; nucleotides not matched to a gene: 8. This CDR3 is 12 amino acids long. Germline V gene data show CDR1 as MGHDK and CDR2 as SYGVNS. In nucleotides, the CDR3 is TGTGCCACTAGCGGTACTGTCCATGAGCAGTTCTTC. It yields the protein CATSGTVHEQFF. The entire variable domain, with the rest obtained from reference TRBV25-1 and TRBJ2-1, is as follows: EADIYQTPRYLVIGTGKKITLECSQTMGHDKMYWYQQDPGMELHLIHYSYGVNSTEKGDLSSESTVSRIRTEHFPLTLESARPSHTSQYLCATSGTVHEQFFGPGTRLTVL.

The rearrangement joins TRBV29-1 to TRBJ1-2; D remains unclear. The CDR3 has 11 amino acids. Trimming left V 3 bases short and J 4 bases short, with 6 bases between. CDR1 SQVTM and CDR2 ANQGSEA come from the germline V gene. This CDR3 is CSVEEGYGYTF. Written as DNA, the CDR3 is TGCAGCGTTGAGGAAGGCTATGGCTACACCTTC.

There are a few counts of this clone. DNA of the CDR3: TGCGCCAGCAGCCAAGATGGTAGCGGGGCTTACAATGAGCAGTTCTTC. This gives the protein CASSQDGSGAYNEQFF. The rearrangement uses TRBV4-3 and TRBJ2-1; TRBD2 agrees at 8 bases. In germline, CDR1 is LGHNA, CDR2 YSLEER. The V and J ends lost 0 bases and 4 bases, in that order; junction bases with no gene match: 5. The CDR3 is 16 residues long.

The V gene is TRBV28, the J gene TRBJ1-5; TRBD1 aligns across 10 bases. The CDR3 extends over 17 amino acids. Trimming at V came to 5 bases and at J to 7 bases, leaving 14 bases not matched to a gene. Germline V gene lookup returns CDR1 MDHEN and CDR2 SYDVKM. The CDR3 DNA sequence: TGTGCCAGCAGTCCCTTAACCGGGACAGGGGTAAGGCAGCCCCAGCATTTT. Translating it yields CASSPLTGTGVRQPQHF.

V gene TRBV7-3 combines with J gene TRBJ2-2, with unresolved D. Trimming left V 6 bases short and J 4 bases short, with 6 bases between. There are 12 residues in the CDR3. Per germline, CDR1 SGHTA and CDR2 FQGTGA. In nucleotides, the CDR3 is TGTGCCAGCAGGGGGATCACCGGGGAGCTGTTTTTT. Residues: CASRGITGELFF.

This clone was picked up one time. The rearrangement links TRBV13 to TRBJ2-7; either TRBD1 or TRBD2 may fit D (5 bases each). From germline, CDR1 is PRHDT and CDR2 FYEKMQ (reference sequence). This CDR3 comprises 15 residues. V was trimmed by 6 bases and J by 0 bases, leaving 15 bases between them. The CDR3 DNA follows: TGTGCCAGCAGTCTCGGGACCGTAAGCTCCTACGAGCAGTACTTC. Protein: CASSLGTVSSYEQYF. Full variable domain (missing parts from reference TRBV13 and TRBJ2-7): AAGVIQSPRHLIKEKRETATLKCYPIPRHDTVYWYQQGPGQDPQFLISFYEKMQSDKGSIPDRFSAQQFSDYHSELNMSSLELGDSALYFCASSLGTVSSYEQYFGPGTRLTVT.

The chain recombines TRBV6-6 with TRBJ2-3; possible D gene TRBD1, 6 bases. V shed 5 bases and J shed 5 bases, with 11 bases lying between them. Per the germline V gene, CDR1 is MNHNY and CDR2 is SVGAGI (reference sequence). The CDR3 is 13 amino acids. The DNA for the CDR3 is TGTGCCAGCAGTCCAATACAGGGAGATACGCAGTATTTT. It encodes CASSPIQGDTQYF.

The chain carries TRBV14 and TRBJ2-7, with D possibly matching TRBD2 (5 bases). Germline assignment: CDR1 SGHDN and CDR2 FVKESK. The CDR3 loop spans 14 amino acids. Trimming stripped 6 bases from V and 2 bases from J, with 14 bases between. CDR3 residues: CASRPDGLTYEQYF. The CDR3 DNA sequence: TGTGCCAGCAGACCGGACGGACTTACCTACGAGCAGTACTTC.

This clone appeared once. The chain recombines TRBV4-3 with TRBJ2-1, with D unresolved. Germline assignment: CDR1 LGHNA and CDR2 YSLEER. This CDR3 is 16 amino acids long. Between the trimmed V and J ends, which lost 0 bases and 3 bases, there was a span of 12 bases. The CDR3 nucleotides read TGCGCCAGCAGCCAAGATTGGGATGTGGGCTACAATGAGCAGTTCTTC. Its protein product is CASSQDWDVGYNEQFF.

This clone occurred a few times. The chain recombines TRBV29-1 with TRBJ2-2; D unclear. There are 11 residues in the CDR3. Trimming cost V 5 bases and J 7 bases, with 8 bases left between them. Germline CDR1 is SQVTM and CDR2 is ANQGSEA. CDR3 loop: CSVFYGGELFF. The CDR3 nucleotides are TGCAGCGTTTTCTACGGCGGGGAGCTGTTTTTT.

This clone was seen more than once but under ten times. The chain recombines TRBV4-1 with TRBJ2-7; D not certain. Germline CDR1 and CDR2: MGHRA and YSYEKL. Trimming removed 1 base at V and 3 bases at J, with 10 bases between. The CDR3 length is 14 residues. The CDR3 is CASSQGSTSYEQYF. In DNA, the CDR3 is TGCGCCAGCAGCCAAGGGTCCACCAGCTACGAGCAGTACTTC.

This rearrangement joins TRBV5-1 to TRBJ2-3, with D possibly TRBD2 on 5 matching bases. The V end lost 2 bases, the J end lost 2 bases, and 18 bases lay between the germline ends. The CDR3 length is 17 residues. Germline assignment: CDR1 SGHRS and CDR2 YFSETQ. The DNA for the CDR3 is TGCGCCAGCAGCTTACCCGTCCGTGAGGGCAACACAGATACGCAGTATTTT. Its protein product is CASSLPVREGNTDTQYF.

This clone was seen a few times. The chain links TRBV18 to TRBJ1-1; 9 bases align to TRBD1. The trim removed 4 bases at V and 5 bases at J, leaving 8 bases unmatched. The CDR3 is made up of 15 amino acids. Per germline, CDR1 KGHSH and CDR2 LQKENI. CDR3 sequence reads: CASSQDRGLGTEAFF. The CDR3 DNA is TGTGCCAGCTCACAGGACAGGGGATTGGGGACTGAAGCTTTCTTT.

This clone was counted between two and nine times. The genes are TRBV23-1 and TRBJ1-4; 7 bases line up with TRBD1. TRBV23-1 is an open reading frame, and its role is uncertain. CDR3 size: 18 residues. V shed 0 bases, J shed 2 bases, and the junction held 9 bases outside the gene matches. The CDR3 here is CASSQSISRGLTNEKLFF. In nucleotides, the CDR3 is TGCGCCAGCAGTCAATCGATCAGTAGGGGGCTGACTAATGAAAAACTGTTTTTT.

The genes are TRBV9 and TRBJ2-3; D may match TRBD1 or TRBD2 (6 bases each). The CDR3 covers 16 residues. Germline loops: CDR1 SGDLS, CDR2 YYNGEE. V was clipped by 0 bases and J by 4 bases, with 15 bases between them. CDR3 nucleotides: TGTGCCAGCAGCGTAGCTCGGACCGGGGGCCCAGATACGCAGTATTTT. Translated: CASSVARTGGPDTQYF.

The chain is built from TRBV29-1 and TRBJ1-1; 7 bases map to TRBD1. The CDR3 extends over 15 amino acids. The germline CDR1 and CDR2 sequences are SQVTM and ANQGSEA. Trimming at V came to 4 bases and at J to 1 base, leaving 9 bases not matched to a gene. The CDR3 region is CSVATGERGNTEAFF. CDR3 nucleotides: TGCAGCGTTGCCACAGGGGAAAGGGGGAACACTGAAGCTTTCTTT.

The chain has TRBV7-9 and TRBJ2-3; 7 nucleotides match TRBD1. After removal of 5 bases from V and 5 bases from J, the junction contained 10 bases not matched to a gene. The CDR3 has 15 residues. Germline CDR1 is SEHNR and CDR2 is FQNEAQ (reference sequence). CDR3 sequence (DNA): TGTGCCAGCAGCCTTACCAGGGGGAATAAAGATACGCAGTATTTT. This codes for CASSLTRGNKDTQYF.

This rearrangement joins TRBV9 to TRBJ2-4; 7 bases align to TRBD1. Germline assignment: CDR1 SGDLS and CDR2 YYNGEE. The trim removed 2 bases at V and 4 bases at J, leaving 6 bases unmatched. This CDR3 is built from 15 residues. CDR3 in DNA: TGTGCCAGCAGCGTTTCCGGGACAGCAAAAAACATTCAGTACTTC. Protein product: CASSVSGTAKNIQYF.